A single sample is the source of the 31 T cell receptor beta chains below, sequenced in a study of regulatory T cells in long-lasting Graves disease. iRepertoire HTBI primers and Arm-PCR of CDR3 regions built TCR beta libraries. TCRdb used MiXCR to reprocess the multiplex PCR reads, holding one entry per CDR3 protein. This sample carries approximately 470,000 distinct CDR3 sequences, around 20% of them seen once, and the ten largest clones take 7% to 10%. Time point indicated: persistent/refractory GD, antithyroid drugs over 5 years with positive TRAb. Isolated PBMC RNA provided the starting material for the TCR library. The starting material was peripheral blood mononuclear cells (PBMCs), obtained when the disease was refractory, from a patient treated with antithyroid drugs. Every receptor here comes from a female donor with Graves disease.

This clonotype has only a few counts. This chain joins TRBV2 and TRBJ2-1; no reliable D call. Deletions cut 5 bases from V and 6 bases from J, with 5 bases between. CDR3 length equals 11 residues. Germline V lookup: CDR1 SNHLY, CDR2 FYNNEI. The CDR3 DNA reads TGTGCCAGCAGTACTTTCAATGAGCAGTTCTTC. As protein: CASSTFNEQFF.

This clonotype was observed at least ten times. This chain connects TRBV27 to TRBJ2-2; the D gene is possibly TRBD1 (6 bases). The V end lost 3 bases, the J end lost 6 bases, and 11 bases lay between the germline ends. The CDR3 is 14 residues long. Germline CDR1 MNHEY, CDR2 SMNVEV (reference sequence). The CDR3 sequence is CASSFLQGSGELFF. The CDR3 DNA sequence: TGTGCCAGCAGTTTCTTACAGGGCTCCGGGGAGCTGTTTTTT.

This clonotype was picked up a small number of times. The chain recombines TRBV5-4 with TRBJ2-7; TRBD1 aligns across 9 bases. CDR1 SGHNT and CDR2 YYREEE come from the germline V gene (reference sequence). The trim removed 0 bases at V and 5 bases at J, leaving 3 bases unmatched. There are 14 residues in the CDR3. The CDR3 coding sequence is TGTGCCAGCAGCTTGGAATGGACAGGGGACGAGCAGTACTTC. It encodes CASSLEWTGDEQYF.

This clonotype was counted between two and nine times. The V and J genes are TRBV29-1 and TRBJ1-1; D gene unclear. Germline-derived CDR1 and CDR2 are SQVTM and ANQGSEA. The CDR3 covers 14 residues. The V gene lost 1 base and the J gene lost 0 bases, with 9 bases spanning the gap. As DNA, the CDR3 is TGCAGCGTTGAAGGGGGAGGGTTGAACACTGAAGCTTTCTTT. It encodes CSVEGGGLNTEAFF.

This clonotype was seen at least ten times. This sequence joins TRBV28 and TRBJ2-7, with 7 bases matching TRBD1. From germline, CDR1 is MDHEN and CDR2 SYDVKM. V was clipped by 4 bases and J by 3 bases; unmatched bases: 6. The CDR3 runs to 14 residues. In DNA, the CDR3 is TGTGCCAGCAGTTCCCACGGGACAGACTACGAGCAGTACTTC. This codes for CASSSHGTDYEQYF.

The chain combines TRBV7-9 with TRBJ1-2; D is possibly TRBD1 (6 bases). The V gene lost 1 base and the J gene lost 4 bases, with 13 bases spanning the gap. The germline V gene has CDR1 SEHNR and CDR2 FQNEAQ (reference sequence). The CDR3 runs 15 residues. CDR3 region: CASSLVGGGFYGYTF. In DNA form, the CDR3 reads TGTGCCAGCAGCTTAGTTGGTGGGGGCTTCTATGGCTACACCTTC.

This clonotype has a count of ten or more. DNA of the CDR3: TGTGCCATCAGTGAAGGACATTTAAAGACTGAAGCTTTCTTT. It is translated as CAISEGHLKTEAFF. The chain recombines TRBV10-3 with TRBJ1-1; D perhaps matches TRBD1 (5 bases). Germline lookup yields CDR1 ENHRY and CDR2 SYGVKD. The CDR3 loop spans 14 amino acids. V was clipped by 3 bases and J by 5 bases, with 13 bases between them.

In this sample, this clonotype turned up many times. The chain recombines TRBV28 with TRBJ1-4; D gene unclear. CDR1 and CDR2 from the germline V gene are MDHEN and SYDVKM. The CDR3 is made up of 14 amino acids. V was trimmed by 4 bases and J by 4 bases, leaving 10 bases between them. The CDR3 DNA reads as TGTGCCAGCAGTTATCCCGGGCTTAATGAAAAACTGTTTTTT. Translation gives CASSYPGLNEKLFF.

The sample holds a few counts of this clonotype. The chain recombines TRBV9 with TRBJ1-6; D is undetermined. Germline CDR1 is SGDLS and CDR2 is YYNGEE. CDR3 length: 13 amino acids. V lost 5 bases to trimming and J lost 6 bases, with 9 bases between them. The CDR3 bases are TGTGCCAGCAGTACAGAGGGTAATTCACCCCTCCACTTT. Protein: CASSTEGNSPLHF.

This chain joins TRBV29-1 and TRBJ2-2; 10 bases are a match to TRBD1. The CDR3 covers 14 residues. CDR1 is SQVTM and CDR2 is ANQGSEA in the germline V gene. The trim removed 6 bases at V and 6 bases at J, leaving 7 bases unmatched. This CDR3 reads CSVATGTGAGELFF. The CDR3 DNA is TGCAGCGTCGCAACAGGGACAGGGGCCGGGGAGCTGTTTTTT.

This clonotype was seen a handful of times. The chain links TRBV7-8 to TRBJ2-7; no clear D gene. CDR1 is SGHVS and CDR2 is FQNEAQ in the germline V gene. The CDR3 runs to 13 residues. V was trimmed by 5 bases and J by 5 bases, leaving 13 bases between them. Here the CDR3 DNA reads TGTGCCAGCAGCAATCATCGAGGTGACGAGCAGTACTTC. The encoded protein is CASSNHRGDEQYF.

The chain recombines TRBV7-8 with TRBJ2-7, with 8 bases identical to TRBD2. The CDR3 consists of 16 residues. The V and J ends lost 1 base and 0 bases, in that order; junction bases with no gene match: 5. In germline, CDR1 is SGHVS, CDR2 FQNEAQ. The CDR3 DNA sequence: TGTGCCAGCAGCTTAGGCGGGGGGCAGAGCTCCTACGAGCAGTACTTC. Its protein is CASSLGGGQSSYEQYF.

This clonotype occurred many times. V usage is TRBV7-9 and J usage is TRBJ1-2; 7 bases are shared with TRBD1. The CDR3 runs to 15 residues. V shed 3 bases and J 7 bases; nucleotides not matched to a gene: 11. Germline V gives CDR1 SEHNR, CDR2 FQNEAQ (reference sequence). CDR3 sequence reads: CASSFNAGGSGGYTF. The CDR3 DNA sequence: TGTGCCAGCAGCTTTAACGCAGGGGGATCTGGTGGCTACACCTTC.

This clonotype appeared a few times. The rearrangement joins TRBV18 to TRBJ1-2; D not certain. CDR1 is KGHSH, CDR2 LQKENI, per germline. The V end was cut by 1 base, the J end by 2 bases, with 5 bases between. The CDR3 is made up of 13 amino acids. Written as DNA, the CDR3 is TGTGCCAGCTCACCACAGAGAAACTATGGCTACACCTTC. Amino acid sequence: CASSPQRNYGYTF.

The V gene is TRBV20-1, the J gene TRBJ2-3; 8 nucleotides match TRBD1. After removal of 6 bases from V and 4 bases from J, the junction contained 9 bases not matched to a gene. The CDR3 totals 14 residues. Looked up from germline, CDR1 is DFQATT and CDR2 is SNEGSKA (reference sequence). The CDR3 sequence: CSAQRRTGSDTQYF. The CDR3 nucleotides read TGCAGTGCCCAACGGAGGACAGGGTCAGATACGCAGTATTTT.

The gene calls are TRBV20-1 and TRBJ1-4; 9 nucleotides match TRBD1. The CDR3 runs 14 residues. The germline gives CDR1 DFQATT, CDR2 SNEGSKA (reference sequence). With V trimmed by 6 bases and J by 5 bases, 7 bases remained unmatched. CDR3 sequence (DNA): TGCAGTGCGCAACAGGGGGCGACCAATGAAAAACTGTTTTTT. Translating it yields CSAQQGATNEKLFF.

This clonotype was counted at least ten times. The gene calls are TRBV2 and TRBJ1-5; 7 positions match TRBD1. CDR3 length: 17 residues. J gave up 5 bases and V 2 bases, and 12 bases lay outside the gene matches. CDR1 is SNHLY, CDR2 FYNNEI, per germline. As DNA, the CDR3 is TGTGCCAGCAGTGAACTCCCCCTCCGGGACAGTTATCAGCCCCAGCATTTT. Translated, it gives CASSELPLRDSYQPQHF.

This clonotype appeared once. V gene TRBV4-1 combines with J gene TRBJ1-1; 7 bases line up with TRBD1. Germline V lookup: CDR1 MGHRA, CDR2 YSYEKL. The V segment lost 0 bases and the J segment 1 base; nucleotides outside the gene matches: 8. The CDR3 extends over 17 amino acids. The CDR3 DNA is TGCGCCAGCAGCCAAGATCGGGACAGCTTAGGGAACACTGAAGCTTTCTTT. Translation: CASSQDRDSLGNTEAFF.

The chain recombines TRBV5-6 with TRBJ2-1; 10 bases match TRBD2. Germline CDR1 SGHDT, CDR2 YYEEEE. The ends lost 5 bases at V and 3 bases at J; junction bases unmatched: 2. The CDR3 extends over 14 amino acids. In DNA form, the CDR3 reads TGTGCCAGCAGACTAGCGGGGATCTACAATGAGCAGTTCTTC. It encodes CASRLAGIYNEQFF.

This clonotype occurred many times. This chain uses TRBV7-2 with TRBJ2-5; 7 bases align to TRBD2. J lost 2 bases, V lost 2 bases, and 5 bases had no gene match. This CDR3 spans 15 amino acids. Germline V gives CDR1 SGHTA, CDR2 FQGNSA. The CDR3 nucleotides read TGTGCCAGCAGCTTACTAACCGGGGGGCAAGAGACCCAGTACTTC. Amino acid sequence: CASSLLTGGQETQYF.

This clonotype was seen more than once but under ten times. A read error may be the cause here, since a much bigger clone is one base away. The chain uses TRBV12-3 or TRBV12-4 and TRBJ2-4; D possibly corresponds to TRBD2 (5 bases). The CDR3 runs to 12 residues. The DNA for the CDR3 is TGTGCCAGCAGTTTATTCGGAGGCATTCGGTACTTC. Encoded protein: CASSLFGGIRYF.

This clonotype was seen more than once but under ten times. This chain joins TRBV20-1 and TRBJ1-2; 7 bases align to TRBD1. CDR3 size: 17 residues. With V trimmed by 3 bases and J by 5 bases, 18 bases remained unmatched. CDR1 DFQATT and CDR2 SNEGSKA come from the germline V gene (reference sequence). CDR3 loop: CSARSQAEGARIYGYTF. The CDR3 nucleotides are TGCAGTGCTAGGTCCCAAGCCGAGGGGGCGAGGATTTATGGCTACACCTTC.

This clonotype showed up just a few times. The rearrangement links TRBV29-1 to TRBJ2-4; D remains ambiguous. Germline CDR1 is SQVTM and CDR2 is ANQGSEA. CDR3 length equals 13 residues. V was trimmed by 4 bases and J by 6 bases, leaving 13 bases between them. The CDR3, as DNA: TGCAGCGTTGCTGGGAAGGGTGGAAACATTCAGTACTTC. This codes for CSVAGKGGNIQYF.

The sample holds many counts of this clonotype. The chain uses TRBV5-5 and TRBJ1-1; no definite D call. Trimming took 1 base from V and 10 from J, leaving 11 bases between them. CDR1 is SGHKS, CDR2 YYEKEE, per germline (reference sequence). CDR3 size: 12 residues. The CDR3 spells CASSLFSGGAFF. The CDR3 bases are TGTGCCAGCAGCTTGTTCTCTGGCGGAGCTTTCTTT.

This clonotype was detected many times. The CDR3 nucleotides read TGTGCCAGCAGCCAAATAGTGGCAGGGGGCTACGGTGGCTACACCTTC. This encodes CASSQIVAGGYGGYTF. V usage is TRBV3-1 and J usage is TRBJ1-2, with 8 positions matching TRBD1. Trimming cost V 2 bases and J 7 bases; bases outside gene matches: 12. The CDR3 covers 16 residues. CDR1 is LGHDT and CDR2 is YNNKEL in the germline V gene (reference sequence).

The CDR3 sequence is CASSTSGGWNSPLHF. In nucleotides, the CDR3 is TGTGCCAGCAGCACGTCAGGGGGCTGGAATTCACCCCTCCACTTT. This chain joins TRBV7-9 and TRBJ1-6, with 8 bases fitting TRBD1. V gave up 5 bases and J gave up 7 bases; unmatched junction bases: 7. This CDR3 comprises 15 residues. CDR1 SEHNR and CDR2 FQNEAQ come from the germline V gene (reference sequence).

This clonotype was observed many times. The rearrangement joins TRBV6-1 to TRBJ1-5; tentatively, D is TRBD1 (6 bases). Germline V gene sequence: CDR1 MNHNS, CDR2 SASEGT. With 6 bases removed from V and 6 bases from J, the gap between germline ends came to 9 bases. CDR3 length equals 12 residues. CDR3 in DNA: TGTGCCAGCAGGCGACAGGCTCAGCCCCAGCATTTT. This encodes CASRRQAQPQHF.

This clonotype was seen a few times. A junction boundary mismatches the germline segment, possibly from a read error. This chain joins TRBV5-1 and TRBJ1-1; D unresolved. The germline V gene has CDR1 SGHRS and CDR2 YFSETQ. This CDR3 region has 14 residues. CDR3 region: CASSKGRENTEAFF. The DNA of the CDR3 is TGTGCCAGCAGCAAAGGACGGGAGAACACTGAAGCTTTCTTT. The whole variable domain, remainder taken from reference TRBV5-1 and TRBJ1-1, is KAGVTQTPRYLIKTRGQQVTLSCSPISGHRSVSWYQQTPGQGLQFLFEYFSETQRNKGNFPGRFSGRQFSNSRSEMNVSTLELGDSALYLCASSKGRENTEAFFGQGTRLTVV.

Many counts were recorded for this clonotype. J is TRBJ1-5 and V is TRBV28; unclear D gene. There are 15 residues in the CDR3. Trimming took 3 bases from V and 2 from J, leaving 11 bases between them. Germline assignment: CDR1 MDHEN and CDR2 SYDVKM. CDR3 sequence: CASSLAPRGNQPQHF. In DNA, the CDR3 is TGTGCCAGCAGTTTGGCCCCCAGAGGCAATCAGCCCCAGCATTTT.

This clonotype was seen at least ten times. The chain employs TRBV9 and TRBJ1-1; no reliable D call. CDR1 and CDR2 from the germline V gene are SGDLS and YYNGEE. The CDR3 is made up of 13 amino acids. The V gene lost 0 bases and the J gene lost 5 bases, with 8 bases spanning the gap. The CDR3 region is CASSVGGLTEAFF. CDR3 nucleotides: TGTGCCAGCAGCGTAGGGGGTTTGACTGAAGCTTTCTTT.

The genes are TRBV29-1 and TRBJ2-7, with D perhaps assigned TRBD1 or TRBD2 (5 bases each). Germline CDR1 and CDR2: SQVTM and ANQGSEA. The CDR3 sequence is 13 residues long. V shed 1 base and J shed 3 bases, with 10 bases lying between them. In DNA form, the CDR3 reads TGCAGCGTTGAAGGGGACGGGGACTACGAGCAGTACTTC. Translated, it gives CSVEGDGDYEQYF.